This T cell receptor (beta chain) appears in the sequencing data of a study of naive and memory T cell subsets. Study findings and constraints: A few larger clonotypes appeared in naive repertoires, especially CD8, possibly memory cells re-expressing CD45RA.

Cells stained for CD3, CD4, CD8, CD45RA and CD27 were sorted into four subsets. Two oligonucleotides, mixed equimolar, formed the beta constant-region primer covering TRBC1 and TRBC2. The ligated cDNA underwent four PCR rounds using SP2 and nested alpha and beta constant-region primers. TCRdb reprocessed the UMI-ligation and nested PCR reads with MiXCR, giving one entry per CDR3 protein. The table includes 98,000 or so distinct CDR3 sequences, about 11% detected once. CDR1 SGHRS and CDR2 YFSETQ come from the germline V gene. The V and J ends lost 1 base and 0 bases respectively, with 11 bases between them. CDR3 size: 17 residues. Comment on this clonotype: Its antigen is unknown.

The chain has TRBV5-1 and TRBJ2-6, with unresolved D. The specimen was naive CD4+ T cells from blood. This TCR came from a human donor in good health. As DNA, the CDR3 is TGCGCCAGCAGCTTGTCGGGCCCGATCTCTGGGGCCAACGTCCTGACTTTC. Residues: CASSLSGPISGANVLTF.